This T cell receptor beta chain derives from a study of T cell responses to AZD1222 COVID-19 vaccine (dated by TCRdb to 2020 to 2022). For the wider study: Because spike-specific TCR depth and breadth did not differ between the two schedules, AZD1222 recipients who got a second dose at roughly 4 weeks were pooled with those who got a second dose at roughly 12 weeks. TCR sequencing was performed for 233 trial participants, of whom about 200 were given two doses of AZD1222 and around 25 were given two doses of MenACWY control vaccine. Trial participants were enrolled into age subgroups of 18-55, 56-69 and 70-plus years, which contained 148, 28 and 57 TCR-sequenced participants, respectively. Overall study outcomes, separate from this receptor: The 56-69-year group was small, and its depth increase did not reach significance, likely because of low power. A significant rise in spike-specific TCR breadth and depth was observed after two AZD1222 doses relative to day 0 and relative to MenACWY recipients. Because no day 14 peak-response samples were available, the repertoires could be characterized only after the peak T cell response. Participants were mostly white British, with more females than males. The authors suggested clonal diversity may have been underestimated. Only six AZD1222 recipients were SARS-CoV-2 seropositive at baseline, limiting conclusions about previously exposed vaccinees. CD4 TCRs associated with the vaccine covered the entire spike protein, and the dominant responses were in regions 160-218 and 743-854. Reportedly, almost half of the unique spike-specific TCRs recognized epitopes lying outside the regions that are mutated in the B.1.351 and B.1.1.7 variants.

In the case of this clone: Which antigen it targets is not known. Base-call qualities are not available, and no considerably larger clone is one nucleotide away.

The CDR3, from cysteine to phenylalanine, totals 14 residues. Of the read, only the CDR3 DNA is kept; its 42 bases are in frame from base 1. A distance of 5 bases separates the germline ends of V and J, which lose 0 bases and 2 bases respectively. CDR1 and CDR2 (LNHDA, SQIVND) derive from the germline V gene (reference sequence). Read against the paper, the sample's time point label means: baseline before first vaccination. Vaccinee samples were obtained from the UK trials COV001 and COV002, which included a single-blind randomized controlled phase 2/3 trial of AZD1222 (ChAdOx1 nCoV-19) in healthy adults. Trial participant PBMC samples were collected at day 0 and day 28 after the second dose for TCRbeta chain sequencing. The CDR3 regions of human TCRbeta chains were analyzed by immunosequencing. The study's own analysis went as follows. TCRs in the repertoires were compared against a reference library of SARS-CoV-2-specific TCRs that had been generated with the MIRA antigen-specificity platform. Breadth was defined as the fraction of unique TCRs that were SARS-CoV-2-associated. Depth was defined as the fraction of total T cells that were SARS-CoV-2-associated. Using the MIRA data, each spike-specific TCR was assigned both to the spike region to which the TCR was reactive and to a CD4 or CD8 class. Log10-transformed breadth and depth values were compared by one-way ANOVA with Sidak's multiple comparisons tests. Imported from immuneACCESS, the table was reduced by TCRdb to in-frame sequences with V and J called. These copies leave out some clones; in studies compared against another copy, an unresolved V gene accounts for under half, and the cause of the remainder is not known. The V and J calls and clone size were taken over from that table, and D and trimming were inferred from the DNA. In this sample the table shows around 100,000 clones, nearly 90% of which occur a single time. The ten largest clones represent more than 7.5% of the sample.

The origin of this receptor is an adult in good health. The rearranged chain carries TRBV19 and TRBJ1-5; no D gene is confidently identified. Sequences were derived from peripheral blood, sampled on day 0 of AZD1222 vaccination. The DNA sequence is as follows: TGTGCCAGTAGTATAGAGGAAGGCAATCAGCCCCAGCATTTT. This translates into CASSIEEGNQPQHF.